This T cell receptor (beta chain) was sequenced in a study of blood T cell repertoires in COVID-19. Produced via immunoSEQ multiplex PCR; TCRdb's table is partial and in-frame only. Of 25,000 to 35,000 clones in the sample, 91% were seen once. The CDR3 extends over 15 amino acids. V shed 4 bases and J 7 bases; nucleotides not matched to a gene: 14. The germline gives CDR1 SGHRS, CDR2 YFSETQ. The V and J genes are TRBV5-1 and TRBJ2-7, with 7 bases identical to TRBD1. The TCR was taken from a human donor with active COVID-19. The donor label of this sample is uncertain. Sequences were obtained from peripheral blood. CDR3 nucleotide sequence: TGCGCCAGCAGCCCTAGACAGGGCCTGTACCTTGAGCAGTACTTC. It is translated as CASSPRQGLYLEQYF.